What follows are 4 T cell receptor beta chains derived from one specimen sequenced in a study of PD-1 blockade in classical Hodgkin lymphoma. All the patients suffered relapse after autologous stem cell transplantation, and brentuximab vedotin exposure differed. The repertoire was sequenced with immunoSEQ multiplex PCR; TCRdb's copy has only in-frame clones and lacks some. The table shows roughly 45,000 clones, with roughly three quarters occurring only once. The source material was peripheral blood mononuclear cells (PBMCs), sampled before the second cycle of nivolumab. The receptors stem from a human donor with classical Hodgkin lymphoma.

The V and J genes are TRBV30 and TRBJ1-5, with D possibly TRBD1 on 5 matching bases. The CDR3 spans 13 residues. The germline CDR1 and CDR2 sequences are GTSNPN and SVGIG (reference sequence). V shed 0 bases and J shed 6 bases, with 9 bases lying between them. Here the CDR3 reads CAWSVLGAQPQHF. For the CDR3, the DNA is TGTGCCTGGAGTGTATTAGGGGCTCAGCCCCAGCATTTT.

This clone was recorded a few times. V gene TRBV30 combines with J gene TRBJ1-2, with 8 bases identical to TRBD1. From germline, CDR1 is GTSNPN and CDR2 SVGIG (reference sequence). CDR3 length equals 14 residues. V dropped 5 bases and J dropped 5; count of bases not matched to a gene: 10. The CDR3 protein is CAWGAARQGYGYTF. CDR3 bases: TGTGCCTGGGGGGCTGCGAGACAGGGGTATGGCTACACCTTC.

This clone was counted only a few times. The chain joins TRBV6-4 to TRBJ1-2; no clear D gene. V lost 6 bases to trimming and J lost 1 base, with 12 bases between them. This CDR3 comprises 14 residues. CDR1 and CDR2 (germline): MRHNA, SNTAGT. This CDR3 is CASSPEFGNYGYTF. The CDR3, as DNA: TGTGCCAGCAGCCCCGAGTTTGGTAACTATGGCTACACCTTC.

V gene TRBV13 combines with J gene TRBJ2-2; D tentatively reads TRBD1 or TRBD2 (5 bases each). The ends were cut back, 3 bases at V and 1 base at J, with 9 bases in the middle. Germline CDR1 is PRHDT and CDR2 is FYEKMQ (reference sequence). The CDR3 length is 15 residues. In nucleotides, the CDR3 is TGTGCCAGCAGCTTCGGGACCCTGAACACCGGGGAGCTGTTTTTT. Its translation: CASSFGTLNTGELFF.